Listed below are T cell receptor beta chains from one sample, sequenced in a study of metastatic and nonmetastatic thyroid tumors. TCRdb called clones again from the PCR reads with MiXCR. This sample carries over 4,000 clones, around a sixth of them seen once, and the ten largest clones take 16%. The specimen was adjacent normal tissue. The source of these receptors is a female donor with papillary thyroid cancer or a benign thyroid nodule (not recorded which). Some clones in this sample may be carry-over from other donors' samples. The CDR3 runs from the conserved cysteine through the conserved F or W. The D gene is left open where the match is weak. Size is stated for part of the rows, as once, few or many counts, or as a class when the clone is expanded.

d_call	v_call	j_call	clone_size	cdr3_aa	cdr3_nt
-	TRBV20-1	TRBJ1-5	-	CSADREDRGASSITAQHF	TGCAGTGCCGACCGCGAGGACAGAGGAGCCTCCTCAATCACGGCCCAGCATTTT
-	TRBV6-1	TRBJ2-7	few	CAVGLPGPRRIYEQYF	TGTGCCGTAGGACTCCCGGGTCCGCGAAGAATCTACGAGCAGTACTTT
-	TRBV15	TRBJ1-2	medium-sized	CATSYAGMAF	TGTGCCACCAGCTATGCAGGAATGGCCTTC
-	TRBV13	TRBJ1-6	medium-sized	CASSFGQGNSPLHF	TGTGCCAGCAGCTTCGGGCAGGGAAATTCACCCCTCCACTTT
-	TRBV9	TRBJ2-1	many	CASADTLANEQFF	TGTGCCAGCGCTGACACCCTAGCGAATGAGCAGTTCTTC
-	TRBV30	TRBJ2-2	medium-sized	CAWSQPPAGELFF	TGTGCCTGGAGTCAGCCCCCGGCCGGGGAGCTGTTTTTT
-	TRBV6-2/TRBV6-3	TRBJ1-1	few	CASSYSIQGSGAFF	TGTGCCAGCAGTTACTCGATACAGGGTTCAGGAGCTTTCTTT
-	TRBV2	TRBJ2-6	-	CASSDLQVFGANVLTF	TGTGCCAGCAGTGATTTACAGGTATTTGGGGCCAACGTCCTGACTTTC
-	TRBV6-2/TRBV6-3	TRBJ2-1	-	CASSYDYYNEQFF	TGTGCCAGCAGTTACGACTACTACAATGAGCAGTTCTTC
TRBD1	TRBV5-1	TRBJ1-4	-	CASSPGQGGEKLFF	TGCGCCAGCAGCCCGGGACAGGGCGGTGAAAAACTGTTTTTT
-	TRBV3-1	TRBJ1-2	-	CASSKGSEVNYGYTF	TGTGCCAGCAGCAAAGGCTCAGAAGTTAACTATGGCTACACCTTC
-	TRBV30	TRBJ1-3	medium-sized	CAWSVIGSGNTIYF	TGTGCCTGGAGTGTCATAGGCTCTGGAAACACCATATATTTT
TRBD2	TRBV27	TRBJ2-4	many	CASTPRSRLAALAKNIQYF	TGTGCCAGCACTCCTCGGTCCCGACTAGCGGCCCTAGCCAAAAACATTCAGTACTTC
-	TRBV3-1	TRBJ2-5	many	CASNWLRGGRQETQYF	TGTGCCAGCAACTGGCTTAGGGGGGGGAGACAAGAGACCCAGTACTTC
-	TRBV5-1	TRBJ2-3	many	CASSPGGGSTDTQYF	TGCGCCAGCAGCCCGGGTGGGGGGAGCACAGATACGCAGTATTTT
TRBD1	TRBV12-3/TRBV12-4	TRBJ1-1	hyperexpanded	CASSYGQVNTEAFF	TGTGCCAGCAGTTACGGACAGGTGAACACTGAAGCTTTCTTT
-	TRBV19	TRBJ2-5	-	CASSIISGVQETQYF	TGTGCCAGTAGTATTATATCGGGGGTGCAAGAGACCCAGTACTTC
TRBD2	TRBV6-1	TRBJ2-5	-	CASYAPGLAEETQYF	TGTGCCAGCTACGCTCCGGGACTAGCGGAAGAGACCCAGTACTTC
-	TRBV20-1	TRBJ2-2	-	CSASLSGGEETGELFF	TGCAGTGCTAGTTTGTCGGGGGGCGAAGAGACCGGGGAGCTGTTTTTT
-	TRBV6-6	TRBJ1-1	few	CASSYLGREAFF	TGTGCCAGCAGTTACCTCGGCCGTGAAGCTTTCTTT
-	TRBV6-2/TRBV6-3	TRBJ1-6	few	CASSPQGWKSYNSPLHF	TGTGCCAGCAGTCCGCAGGGATGGAAATCATATAATTCACCCCTCCACTTT
-	TRBV28	TRBJ1-1	large	CASSGGVNTEAFF	TGTGCCAGCAGCGGAGGGGTGAACACTGAAGCTTTCTTT
-	TRBV3-1	TRBJ2-2	-	CVSSHSDWNTRELFF	TGTGTCAGCAGCCATAGCGACTGGAACACCCGGGAGCTGTTTTTT
-	TRBV6-1	TRBJ1-1	few	CASVRVNTEAFF	TGTGCCAGTGTCAGGGTGAACACTGAAGCTTTCTTT
-	TRBV5-6	TRBJ1-1	many	CASSLGPTGNTEAFF	TGTGCCAGCAGCTTGGGCCCCACAGGGAACACTGAAGCTTTCTTT
-	TRBV6-1	TRBJ2-2	-	CASSEARVETGELFF	TGTGCCAGCAGTGAGGCCAGGGTAGAAACCGGGGAGCTGTTTTTT
TRBD1	TRBV10-3	TRBJ1-6	few	CAISAGQGASLSPLHF	TGTGCCATCAGTGCGGGACAGGGGGCTTCATTATCACCCCTCCACTTT
TRBD1	TRBV9	TRBJ2-1	-	CASSVYGTAGNEQFF	TGTGCCAGCAGCGTATATGGGACAGCTGGGAATGAGCAGTTCTTC
-	TRBV27	TRBJ2-6	medium-sized	CASSLANSGANVLTF	TGTGCCAGCAGTTTAGCGAACTCTGGGGCCAACGTCCTGACTTTC
-	TRBV2	TRBJ2-6	many	CASSPTGPSSGANVLTF	TGTGCCAGCAGTCCGACAGGCCCGAGCTCGGGGGCCAACGTCCTGACTTTC
TRBD1	TRBV19	TRBJ1-3	many	CASSRGQGGFQNSGNTIYF	TGTGCCAGTAGTCGTGGACAGGGTGGATTTCAGAACTCTGGAAACACCATATATTTT
TRBD1	TRBV12-5	TRBJ1-5	medium-sized	CASGFNAHRGSSGGPQHF	TGTGCTAGTGGTTTCAATGCGCACAGGGGCTCGTCGGGGGGGCCCCAGCATTTT
-	TRBV20-1	TRBJ1-2	medium-sized	CSARDPSTIGYTF	TGCAGTGCTAGAGATCCCTCAACTATTGGCTACACCTTC
-	TRBV2	TRBJ2-1	medium-sized	CASSVRGLHNEQFF	TGTGCCAGCAGTGTCAGGGGTTTACACAATGAGCAGTTCTTC
TRBD2	TRBV5-1	TRBJ2-2	medium-sized	CASSPPGSGGAYSTGELFF	TGCGCCAGCAGCCCGCCGGGTAGCGGGGGGGCGTATAGTACCGGGGAGCTGTTTTTT
TRBD1	TRBV19	TRBJ2-3	medium-sized	CASSGLGQGATKDTQYF	TGTGCCAGTAGTGGACTGGGACAGGGGGCAACTAAAGATACGCAGTATTTT
TRBD1	TRBV9	TRBJ1-6	-	CASRPTGTDNSPLHF	TGTGCCAGCAGACCAACCGGGACAGATAATTCACCCCTCCACTTT
-	TRBV9	TRBJ2-5	-	CASSPRGKETQYF	TGTGCCAGCAGCCCCCGGGGAAAAGAGACCCAGTACTTC